What follows are 18 T cell receptor beta chains derived from one specimen sequenced in a study of siplizumab effects on memory and regulatory T cells (dated by TCRdb to about 2019). The library came from the immunoSEQ multiplex PCR assay. This immuneACCESS table, as held by TCRdb, lists in-frame sequences with V and J called but not all clones. Of the missing ones, under half trace to an unresolved V gene in checked studies; the others have no known cause. A total of about 100,000 clones appear in this sample, about 94% of them only once. The ten top clones hold approximately 1.4% of the sample. The specimen was non-Treg CD4+ T cells sorted from blood. The cell subset or site label corresponds to: FACS-sorted unstimulated CD4+ non-regulatory T cells. The receptor set was obtained from a human donor in good health.

The chain employs TRBV7-8 and TRBJ2-2, with 12 positions matching TRBD1. The germline gives CDR1 SGHVS, CDR2 FQNEAQ. CDR3 length equals 16 residues. Trimming at V came to 2 bases and at J to 7 bases, leaving 5 bases not matched to a gene. For the CDR3, the DNA is TGTGCCAGCAGCTTACGGGACAGGGGGCTAGTCGGGGAGCTGTTTTTT. This encodes CASSLRDRGLVGELFF.

The chain employs TRBV29-1 and TRBJ1-2; unclear D gene. This CDR3 has 13 amino acids. V dropped 4 bases and J dropped 3 bases, with 12 bases sitting between them. Germline values: CDR1 SQVTM, CDR2 ANQGSEA. The CDR3, as DNA: TGCAGCGTTGTTACACTCATAGACTATGGCTACACCTTC. This encodes CSVVTLIDYGYTF.

The chain uses TRBV9 and TRBJ2-1; D is uncertain. Germline values: CDR1 SGDLS, CDR2 YYNGEE. The V end lost 4 bases, the J end lost 6 bases, and 8 bases lay between the germline ends. CDR3 length equals 12 residues. The CDR3 is CASSPSFNEQFF. The CDR3 bases are TGTGCCAGCAGCCCGTCGTTCAATGAGCAGTTCTTC.

The chain carries TRBV18 and TRBJ2-3; D might be TRBD1 (6 bases). Germline CDR1 and CDR2: KGHSH and LQKENI. V lost 3 bases and J 3 bases, leaving 19 bases between the germline ends. The CDR3 length is 17 residues. Written as DNA, the CDR3 is TGTGCCAGCTCACCCCCCAGGGGCACCGGTCTGACAGATACGCAGTATTTT. Its protein product is CASSPPRGTGLTDTQYF. The full variable domain, its missing parts supplied by reference TRBV18 and TRBJ2-3, is NAGVMQNPRHLVRRRGQEARLRCSPMKGHSHVYWYRQLPEEGLKFMVYLQKENIIDESGMPKERFSAEFPKEGPSILRIQQVVRGDSAAYFCASSPPRGTGLTDTQYFGPGTRLTVL.

The CDR3 bases are TGTGCCAGCAGCTTCGGACGGAAAAATCAGCCCCAGCATTTT. Translating gives CASSFGRKNQPQHF. V usage is TRBV5-6 and J usage is TRBJ1-5; D is unclear. With 2 bases removed from V and 4 bases from J, the gap between germline ends came to 10 bases. The germline gives CDR1 SGHDT, CDR2 YYEEEE. The CDR3 covers 14 residues. Supplemented by reference TRBV5-6 and TRBJ1-5, the full variable domain reads DAGVTQSPTHLIKTRGQQVTLRCSPKSGHDTVSWYQQALGQGPQFIFQYYEEEERQRGNFPDRFSGHQFPNYSSELNVNALLLGDSALYLCASSFGRKNQPQHFGDGTRLSIL.

Turning to this clone: Different DNA sequences within this sample yield the same CDR3. The chain combines TRBV28 with TRBJ1-1; a possible D gene is TRBD1 (5 bases). The germline V gene encodes CDR1 MDHEN and CDR2 SYDVKM. V was clipped by 6 bases and J by 1 base, with 15 bases between them. The CDR3 is 15 amino acids. CDR3 in amino acids: CASRRTGTRNTEAFF. The DNA of the CDR3 is TGTGCCAGCAGGCGAACGGGGACGAGGAACACTGAAGCTTTCTTT.

This chain connects TRBV11-3 to TRBJ2-1; D may correspond to TRBD1 or TRBD2 (5 bases each). The CDR3 consists of 15 residues. CDR1 SGHNT and CDR2 YENEEA come from the germline V gene. V lost 5 bases and J lost 8, with 19 bases in between. CDR3 in amino acids: CASSMSRGARDEQFF. The CDR3 nucleotides are TGTGCCAGCAGCATGTCCCGGGGCGCCCGGGATGAGCAGTTCTTC.

This chain links TRBV7-2 with TRBJ2-2; maybe TRBD2 (6 bases). This CDR3 is built from 14 residues. Trimming removed 3 bases from V and 3 bases from J, with 8 bases in between. Germline CDR1 is SGHTA and CDR2 is FQGNSA. CDR3 sequence reads: CASSFSGYTGELFF. DNA of the CDR3: TGTGCCAGCAGCTTTAGCGGATACACCGGGGAGCTGTTTTTT.

V is TRBV4-1 and J is TRBJ2-3; 7 nucleotides align to TRBD1. This CDR3 has 14 residues. CDR1 MGHRA and CDR2 YSYEKL come from the germline V gene. V lost 4 bases and J lost 8; bases outside the gene matches: 9. The CDR3 nucleotides read TGCGCCAGCAGCCCGAGCACAGGGGTGTTTACGCAGTATTTT. Protein: CASSPSTGVFTQYF.

This clone was picked up one time. The chain recombines TRBV7-5 with TRBJ2-1; the table's D call, TRBD2, has no DNA check behind it. TRBV7-5 is flagged as a pseudogene. The CDR3 totals 12 residues. The CDR3 nucleotides read TGTGCCAGAAGCTTGAAGAGCGGAGAGCAGTTCTTC. This translates into CARSLKSGEQFF.

The V gene is TRBV4-1, the J gene TRBJ2-7, with 9 bases lining up with TRBD1. Germline values: CDR1 MGHRA, CDR2 YSYEKL. The J segment lost 2 bases and the V segment lost 7 bases, leaving 9 bases of the junction unmatched. CDR3 length: 15 amino acids. The CDR3 DNA reads as TGCGCCAGCACCCTGGACAGGGGTCCCACCTACGAGCAGTACTTC. Amino acids: CASTLDRGPTYEQYF.

V gene TRBV7-9 combines with J gene TRBJ1-2, with D maybe TRBD1 (5 bases). CDR3 length equals 18 residues. CDR1 and CDR2 (germline): SEHNR, FQNEAQ (reference sequence). V shed 1 base and J shed 6 bases, with 24 bases lying between them. The chain's CDR3 is CASSLVGTYRGNLNGYTF. In DNA, the CDR3 is TGTGCCAGCAGCTTAGTAGGGACCTACCGAGGGAATTTAAATGGCTACACCTTC.

Here the CDR3 reads CASSFSASGTGELFF. The CDR3 DNA reads as TGTGCCAGCAGCTTCTCGGCTAGCGGGACCGGGGAGCTGTTTTTT. The chain combines TRBV11-2 with TRBJ2-2; TRBD2 aligns across 8 bases. This CDR3 contains 15 residues. The V and J ends lost 3 bases and 5 bases, in that order; junction bases with no gene match: 5. Germline V gene sequence: CDR1 SGHAT, CDR2 FQNNGV.

V is TRBV19 and J is TRBJ2-7; D tentatively reads TRBD1 or TRBD2 (5 bases each). The CDR3 runs 11 residues. CDR1 LNHDA and CDR2 SQIVND come from the germline V gene (reference sequence). Trimming took 4 bases from V and 12 from J, leaving 13 bases between them. The CDR3 sequence is CASSTMGTTYF. The DNA for the CDR3 is TGTGCCAGTAGTACCATGGGGACGACGTACTTC. The full variable domain, in which reference TRBV19 and TRBJ2-7 provide the parts outside the CDR3, is DGGITQSPKYLFRKEGQNVTLSCEQNLNHDAMYWYRQDPGQGLRLIYYSQIVNDFQKGDIAEGYSVSREKKESFPLTVTSAQKNPTAFYLCASSTMGTTYFGPGTRLTVT.

The rearrangement uses TRBV6-1 and TRBJ2-5; D is uncertain. This CDR3 region has 12 residues. In germline, CDR1 is MNHNS, CDR2 SASEGT. The V end was cut by 7 bases, the J end by 5 bases, with 11 bases between. The CDR3 nucleotides read TGTGCCAGCACGGCGGCCGGGGAGACCCAGTACTTC. Translated: CASTAAGETQYF.

V and J are TRBV19 and TRBJ2-1; 7 bases agree with TRBD2. Germline V lookup: CDR1 LNHDA, CDR2 SQIVND (reference sequence). The CDR3 sequence is 15 residues long. The V gene end was trimmed by 4 bases and the J gene end by 2 bases; junction bases not matched to a gene: 5. In DNA, the CDR3 is TGTGCCAGTAGTACACTAGCGCCAACCTACAATGAGCAGTTCTTC. Translating gives CASSTLAPTYNEQFF. The full variable domain, with the rest looked up from reference TRBV19 and TRBJ2-1, is DGGITQSPKYLFRKEGQNVTLSCEQNLNHDAMYWYRQDPGQGLRLIYYSQIVNDFQKGDIAEGYSVSREKKESFPLTVTSAQKNPTAFYLCASSTLAPTYNEQFFGPGTRLTVL.

The genes are TRBV11-1 and TRBJ2-6; D perhaps matches TRBD2 (5 bases). V shed 5 bases and J shed 0 bases, with 14 bases lying between them. The CDR3 is 17 residues long. CDR1 is SGHAT, CDR2 FQDESV, per germline (reference sequence). The CDR3 DNA is TGTGCCAGCAGCACCGGACTTCCTTACTCTGGGGCCAACGTCCTGACTTTC. Protein sequence: CASSTGLPYSGANVLTF.

V and J are TRBV19 and TRBJ2-5, with TRBD2 matching over 9 bases. Trimming cost V 3 bases and J 3 bases; bases outside gene matches: 8. In germline, CDR1 is LNHDA, CDR2 SQIVND (reference sequence). This CDR3 is built from 16 residues. In DNA, the CDR3 is TGTGCCAGTAGTATTCGGCTAGCGGGGTGGAAAGAGACCCAGTACTTC. It is translated as CASSIRLAGWKETQYF.